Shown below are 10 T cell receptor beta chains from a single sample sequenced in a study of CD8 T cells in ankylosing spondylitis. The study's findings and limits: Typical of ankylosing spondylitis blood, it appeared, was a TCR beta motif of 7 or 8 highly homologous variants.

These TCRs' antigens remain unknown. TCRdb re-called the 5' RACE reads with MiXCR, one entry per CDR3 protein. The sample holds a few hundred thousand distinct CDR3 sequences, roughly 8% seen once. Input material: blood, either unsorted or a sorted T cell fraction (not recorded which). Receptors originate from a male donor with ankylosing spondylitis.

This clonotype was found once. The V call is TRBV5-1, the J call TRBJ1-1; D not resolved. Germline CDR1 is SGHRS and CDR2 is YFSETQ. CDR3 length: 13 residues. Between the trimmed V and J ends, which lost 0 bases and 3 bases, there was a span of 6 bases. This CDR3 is CASSLEDHTEAFF. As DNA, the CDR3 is TGCGCCAGCAGCTTGGAGGACCACACTGAAGCTTTCTTT.

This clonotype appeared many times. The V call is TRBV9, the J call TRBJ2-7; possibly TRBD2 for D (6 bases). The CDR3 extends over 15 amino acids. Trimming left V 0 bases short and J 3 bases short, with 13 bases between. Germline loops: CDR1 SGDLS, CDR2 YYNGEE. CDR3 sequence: CASSVGQPSVYEQYF. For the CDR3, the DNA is TGTGCCAGCAGCGTAGGCCAACCTAGCGTCTACGAGCAGTACTTC.

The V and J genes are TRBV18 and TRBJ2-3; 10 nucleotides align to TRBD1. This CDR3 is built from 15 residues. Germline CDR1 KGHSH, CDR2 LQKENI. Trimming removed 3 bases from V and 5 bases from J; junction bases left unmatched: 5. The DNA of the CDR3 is TGTGCCAGCTCACCGCCGACAGGGGGCAAAGATACGCAGTATTTT. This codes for CASSPPTGGKDTQYF.

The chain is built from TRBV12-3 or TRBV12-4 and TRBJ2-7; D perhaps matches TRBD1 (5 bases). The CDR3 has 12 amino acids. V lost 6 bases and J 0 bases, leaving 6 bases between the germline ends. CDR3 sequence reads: CASRQASYEQYF. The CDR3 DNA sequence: TGTGCCAGCAGACAGGCCTCCTACGAGCAGTACTTC.

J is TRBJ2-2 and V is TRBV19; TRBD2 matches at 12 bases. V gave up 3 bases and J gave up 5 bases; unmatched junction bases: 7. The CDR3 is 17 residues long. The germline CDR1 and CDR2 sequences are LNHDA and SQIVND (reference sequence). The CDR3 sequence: CASSISRTSGTTGELFF. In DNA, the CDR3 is TGTGCCAGTAGTATTTCGAGGACTAGCGGGACAACCGGGGAGCTGTTTTTT. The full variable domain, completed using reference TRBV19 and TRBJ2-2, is DGGITQSPKYLFRKEGQNVTLSCEQNLNHDAMYWYRQDPGQGLRLIYYSQIVNDFQKGDIAEGYSVSREKKESFPLTVTSAQKNPTAFYLCASSISRTSGTTGELFFGEGSRLTVL.

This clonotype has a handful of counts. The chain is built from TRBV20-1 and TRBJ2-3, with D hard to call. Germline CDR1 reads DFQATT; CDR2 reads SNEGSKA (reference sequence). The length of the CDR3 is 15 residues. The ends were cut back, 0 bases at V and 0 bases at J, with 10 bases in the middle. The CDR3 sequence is CSARDRARSTDTQYF. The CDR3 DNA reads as TGCAGTGCTAGAGATCGGGCTCGTAGCACAGATACGCAGTATTTT.

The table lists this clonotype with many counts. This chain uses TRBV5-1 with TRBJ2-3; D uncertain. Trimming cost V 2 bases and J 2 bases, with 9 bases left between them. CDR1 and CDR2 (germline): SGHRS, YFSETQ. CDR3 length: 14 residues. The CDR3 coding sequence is TGCGCCAGCAGCTTAGAGGATCTCACAGATACGCAGTATTTT. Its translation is CASSLEDLTDTQYF.

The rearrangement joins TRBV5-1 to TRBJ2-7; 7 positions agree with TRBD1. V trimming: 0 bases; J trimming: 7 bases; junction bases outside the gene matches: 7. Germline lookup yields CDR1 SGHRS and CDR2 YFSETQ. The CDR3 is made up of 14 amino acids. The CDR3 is CASSLASFRGEQYF. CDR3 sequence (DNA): TGCGCCAGCAGCTTGGCTAGCTTCAGGGGGGAGCAGTACTTC.

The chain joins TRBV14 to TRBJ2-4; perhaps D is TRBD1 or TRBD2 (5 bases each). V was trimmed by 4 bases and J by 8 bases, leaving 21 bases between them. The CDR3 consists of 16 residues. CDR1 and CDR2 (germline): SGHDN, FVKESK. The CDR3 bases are TGTGCCAGCAGCCCGGGCCGGGACCCTCAGCTGCACATTCAGTACTTC. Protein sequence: CASSPGRDPQLHIQYF.

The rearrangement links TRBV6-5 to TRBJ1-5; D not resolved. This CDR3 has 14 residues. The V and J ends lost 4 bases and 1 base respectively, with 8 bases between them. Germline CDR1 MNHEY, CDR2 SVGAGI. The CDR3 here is CASSWSISNQPQHF. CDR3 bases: TGTGCCAGCAGTTGGAGCATAAGCAATCAGCCCCAGCATTTT.